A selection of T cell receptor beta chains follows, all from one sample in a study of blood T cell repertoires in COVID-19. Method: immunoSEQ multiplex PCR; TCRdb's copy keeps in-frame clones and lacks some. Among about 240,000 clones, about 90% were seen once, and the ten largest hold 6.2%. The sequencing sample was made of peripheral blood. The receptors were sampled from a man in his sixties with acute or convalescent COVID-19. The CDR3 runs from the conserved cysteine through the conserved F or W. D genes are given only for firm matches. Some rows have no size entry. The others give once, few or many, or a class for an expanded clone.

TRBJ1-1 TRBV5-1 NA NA CASRGTMNTEAFF TGCGCCAGCAGGGGGACAATGAACACTGAAGCTTTCTTT
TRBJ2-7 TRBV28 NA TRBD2 CASTPSHLETGLAAKEYF TGTGCCAGCACCCCCTCTCACCTGGAAACGGGACTAGCGGCCAAGGAGTACTTC
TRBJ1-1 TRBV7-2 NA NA CASSSLVNTEAFF TGTGCCAGCAGCTCACTTGTGAACACTGAAGCTTTCTTT
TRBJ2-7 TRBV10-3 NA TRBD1 CAISEPGQGYEQYF TGTGCCATCAGTGAGCCGGGACAGGGCTACGAGCAGTACTTC
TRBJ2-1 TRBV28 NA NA CASSYTRGPSGIEQFF TGTGCCAGCAGTTATACCAGGGGCCCTTCTGGGATTGAGCAGTTCTTC
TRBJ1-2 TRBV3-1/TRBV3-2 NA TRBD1 CASSPAVGQGVRYGYTF TGTGCCAGCAGCCCAGCGGTAGGCCAGGGGGTACGGTATGGCTACACCTTC
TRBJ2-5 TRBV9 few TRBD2 CASSVGSGRYGETQYF TGTGCCAGCAGCGTAGGTAGCGGGAGGTACGGAGAGACCCAGTACTTC
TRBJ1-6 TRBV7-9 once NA CASSPDGYNSPLHF TGTGCCAGCAGCCCTGACGGGTATAATTCACCCCTCCACTTT
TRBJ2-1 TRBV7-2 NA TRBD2 CASRPTSGRGNEQFF TGTGCCAGCAGGCCGACTAGCGGGAGAGGCAATGAGCAGTTCTTC
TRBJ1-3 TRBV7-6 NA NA CASSLAGVGNTIYF TGTGCCAGCAGCTTAGCAGGGGTCGGAAACACCATATATTTT
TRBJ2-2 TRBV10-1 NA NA CASSAAKGDRTTGELFF TGCGCCAGCAGTGCGGCTAAGGGGGACCGAACAACCGGGGAGCTGTTTTTT
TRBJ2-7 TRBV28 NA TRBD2 CASKGLAGGSEQYF TGTGCCAGCAAGGGACTAGCGGGAGGTAGCGAGCAGTACTTC
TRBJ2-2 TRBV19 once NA CASSRTDPTGELFF TGTGCCAGTAGTAGGACAGACCCCACCGGGGAGCTGTTTTTT
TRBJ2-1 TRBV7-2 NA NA CASGVTGVGAYNEQFF TGTGCCAGCGGCGTGACAGGAGTGGGGGCCTACAATGAGCAGTTCTTC
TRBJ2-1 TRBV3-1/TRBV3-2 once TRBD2 CASSQGLAGETGHEQFF TGTGCCAGCAGCCAAGGACTAGCGGGAGAAACGGGCCATGAGCAGTTCTTC
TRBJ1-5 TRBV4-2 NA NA CASSHEQGDNQPQHF TGTGCCAGCAGCCATGAACAGGGTGACAATCAGCCCCAGCATTTT
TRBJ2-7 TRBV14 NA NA CASSQGRQGGEQYF TGTGCCAGCAGCCAGGGGCGCCAGGGCGGCGAGCAGTACTTC
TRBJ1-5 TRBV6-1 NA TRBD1 CASSEYVTGGDQPQHF TGTGCCAGCAGTGAATATGTGACAGGGGGCGATCAGCCCCAGCATTTT
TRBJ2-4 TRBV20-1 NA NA CTAGLQNIQYF TGCACCGCGGGACTTCAAAACATTCAGTACTTC
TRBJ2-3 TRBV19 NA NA CASSPSGVAADTQYF TGTGCCAGTAGCCCGAGTGGGGTAGCGGCTGATACGCAGTATTTT
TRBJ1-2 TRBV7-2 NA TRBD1 CASSRDRGGYGYTF TGTGCCAGCAGCCGGGACAGGGGGGGTTATGGCTACACCTTC
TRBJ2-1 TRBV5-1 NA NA CASSLVLSNEQFF TGCGCCAGCAGCTTGGTTCTATCCAATGAGCAGTTCTTC
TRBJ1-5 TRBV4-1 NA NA CASSQAPYQPQHF TGCGCCAGCAGCCAAGCTCCGTATCAGCCCCAGCATTTT
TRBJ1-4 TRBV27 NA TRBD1 CASSRWSGGNEKLFF TGTGCCAGCAGCCGCTGGTCAGGGGGGAATGAAAAACTGTTTTTT
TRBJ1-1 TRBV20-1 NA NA CSATVGRVAFF TGCAGTGCCACAGTCGGCAGGGTCGCTTTCTTT
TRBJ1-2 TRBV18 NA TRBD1 CASSQYRGSNYGYTF TGTGCCAGCTCACAGTACAGGGGAAGTAACTATGGCTACACCTTC
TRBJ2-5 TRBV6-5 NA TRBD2 CASSRGGRQETQYF TGTGCCAGCAGCCGGGGAGGGCGCCAAGAGACCCAGTACTTC
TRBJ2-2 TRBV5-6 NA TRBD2 CASSFPTRTSGIRTGELFF TGTGCCAGCAGCTTTCCAACGAGGACTAGCGGGATAAGGACCGGGGAGCTGTTTTTT
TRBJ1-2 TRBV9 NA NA CASSVGTVRGLQYGYTF TGTGCCAGCAGCGTAGGTACCGTGCGGGGACTGCAGTATGGCTACACCTTC
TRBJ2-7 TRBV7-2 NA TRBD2 CASSTGTSGSGYEQYF TGTGCCAGCAGCACCGGGACTAGCGGGAGTGGCTACGAGCAGTACTTC
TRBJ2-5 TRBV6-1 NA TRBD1 CASSVGQGRQETQYF TGTGCCAGCAGTGTCGGACAGGGTCGTCAAGAGACCCAGTACTTC
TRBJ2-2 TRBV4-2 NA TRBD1 CASSQRPNLGQTYTGELFF TGTGCCAGCAGCCAAAGGCCTAATCTGGGACAGACATACACCGGGGAGCTGTTTTTT
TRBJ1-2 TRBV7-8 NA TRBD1 CASSRDRVGSGYTF TGTGCCAGCAGCCGGGACAGGGTGGGAAGTGGCTACACCTTC
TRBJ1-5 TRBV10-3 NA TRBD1 CATRPQGDNQPQHF TGTGCCACCCGCCCACAGGGGGACAATCAGCCCCAGCATTTT
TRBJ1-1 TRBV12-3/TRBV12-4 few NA CASSYSEHGSF TGTGCCAGCAGTTATTCCGAGCACGGGTCGTTT
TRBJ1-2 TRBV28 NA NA CASSSRTDIIVYGYTF TGTGCCAGCAGTTCCCGGACAGACATTATAGTCTATGGCTACACCTTC
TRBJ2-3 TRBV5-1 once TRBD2 CASSRLGLAGGGDTQYF TGCGCCAGCAGCCGCCTGGGACTAGCGGGAGGAGGGGATACGCAGTATTTT
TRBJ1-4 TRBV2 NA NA CASSGAGIPYEKLFF TGTGCCAGCAGTGGGGCAGGGATACCCTATGAAAAACTGTTTTTT
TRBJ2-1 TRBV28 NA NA CASSFAGRNEQFF TGTGCCAGCAGTTTTGCGGGTCGCAATGAGCAGTTCTTC
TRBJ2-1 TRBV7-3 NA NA CASSSTSGVRNEQFF TGTGCCAGCAGCTCGACTAGTGGAGTTCGCAATGAGCAGTTCTTC
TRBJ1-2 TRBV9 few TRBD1 CASSVAGQGRIYTF TGTGCCAGCAGCGTAGCGGGACAGGGGCGTATCTACACCTTC
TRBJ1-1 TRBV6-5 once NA CASGSRNGATEAFF TGTGCCAGCGGCTCGAGAAATGGGGCCACTGAAGCTTTCTTT
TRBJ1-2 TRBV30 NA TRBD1 CAWTSDRVVYGYTF TGTGCCTGGACCTCGGACAGGGTGGTTTATGGCTACACCTTC
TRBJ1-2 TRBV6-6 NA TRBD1 CASSYSVTGTTYGYTF TGTGCCAGCAGTTACTCGGTGACAGGGACGACCTATGGCTACACCTTC
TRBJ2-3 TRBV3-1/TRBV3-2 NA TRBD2 CASSRVPGSGASNTQYF TGTGCCAGCAGCCGCGTCCCGGGTAGCGGGGCCTCGAATACGCAGTATTTT
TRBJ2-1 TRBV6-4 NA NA CASSPVRARSYNEQFF TGTGCCAGCAGTCCGGTCAGGGCCCGCTCCTACAATGAGCAGTTCTTC
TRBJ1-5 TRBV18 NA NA CASSPGPDQPQHF TGTGCCAGCTCACCAGGGCCCGACCAGCCCCAGCATTTT
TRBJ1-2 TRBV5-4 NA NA CASSAEAPGFYGYTF TGTGCCAGCAGCGCCGAGGCACCGGGATTCTATGGCTACACCTTC